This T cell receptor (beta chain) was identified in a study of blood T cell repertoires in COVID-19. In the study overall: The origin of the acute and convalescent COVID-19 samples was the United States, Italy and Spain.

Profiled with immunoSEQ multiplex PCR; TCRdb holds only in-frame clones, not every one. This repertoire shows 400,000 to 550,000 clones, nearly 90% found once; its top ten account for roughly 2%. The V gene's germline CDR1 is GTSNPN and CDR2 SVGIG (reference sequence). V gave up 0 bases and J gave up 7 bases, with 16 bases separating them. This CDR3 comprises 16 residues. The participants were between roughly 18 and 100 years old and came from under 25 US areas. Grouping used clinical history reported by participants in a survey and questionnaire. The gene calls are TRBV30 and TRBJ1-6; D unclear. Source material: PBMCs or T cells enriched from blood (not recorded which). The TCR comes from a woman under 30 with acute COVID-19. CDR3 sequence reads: CAWSVRLGLPNSPLHF. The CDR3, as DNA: TGTGCCTGGAGTGTACGTTTAGGACTGCCCAATTCACCCCTCCACTTT.